A selection of T cell receptor beta chains follows, all from one sample in a study of pediatric ulcerative colitis. The data were produced by immunoSEQ multiplex PCR, yet TCRdb's version contains in-frame clones alone and is incomplete. The sample lists tens of thousands of clones, over 60% occurring once. The sequenced material came from gut tissue. These receptors were taken from a boy aged 10-17 years with severe ulcerative colitis. Both conserved end residues are trimmed from each CDR3.

TRBV9	TRBJ2-1	ASSVASYNEQF
TRBV7-2	TRBJ1-6	ASSGKGTDHNSPLH
TRBV7-3	TRBJ2-1	ASSQRQAVTYNEQF
TRBV5-1	TRBJ1-1	ASSLVGQGVNEAF
TRBV7-6	TRBJ2-7	ASSPQAGPSYEQY
TRBV4-3	TRBJ1-1	ASSRGAGSTEAF
TRBV9	TRBJ1-1	ASSQRASSPRPTEAF
TRBV15	TRBJ1-1	ATSSGRNPNTEAF
TRBV5-1	TRBJ1-3	ASSTTGISGNTIY
TRBV10-3	TRBJ2-5	AIKRGQGEETQY
TRBV9	TRBJ2-1	ASSKGLVNEQF
TRBV5-6	TRBJ1-2	ASSLRQTLHYGYT
TRBV7-2	TRBJ1-1	ASSSRRGTEAF
TRBV5-6	TRBJ2-1	ASSLVHRDEQF
TRBV7-8	TRBJ1-5	ASSLATGEAQH
TRBV6-5	TRBJ1-1	ASSYSGVAF
TRBV19	TRBJ2-6	ASSRKSGHTSGANVLT
TRBV27	TRBJ2-7	ASGGQGLGEDEQY
TRBV18	TRBJ1-2	ASSPLANYGYT
TRBV5-1	TRBJ1-4	ASSRKDGSTSANEKLF
TRBV30	TRBJ2-3	AWSVGDTQY
TRBV18	TRBJ1-2	ASSPTAGRGYGYT
TRBV10-3	TRBJ1-1	AISASRDRGPSTEAF
TRBV14	TRBJ1-2	ASSHTPGQGTINYGYT
TRBV15	TRBJ2-7	ATSRDPSTYEQY